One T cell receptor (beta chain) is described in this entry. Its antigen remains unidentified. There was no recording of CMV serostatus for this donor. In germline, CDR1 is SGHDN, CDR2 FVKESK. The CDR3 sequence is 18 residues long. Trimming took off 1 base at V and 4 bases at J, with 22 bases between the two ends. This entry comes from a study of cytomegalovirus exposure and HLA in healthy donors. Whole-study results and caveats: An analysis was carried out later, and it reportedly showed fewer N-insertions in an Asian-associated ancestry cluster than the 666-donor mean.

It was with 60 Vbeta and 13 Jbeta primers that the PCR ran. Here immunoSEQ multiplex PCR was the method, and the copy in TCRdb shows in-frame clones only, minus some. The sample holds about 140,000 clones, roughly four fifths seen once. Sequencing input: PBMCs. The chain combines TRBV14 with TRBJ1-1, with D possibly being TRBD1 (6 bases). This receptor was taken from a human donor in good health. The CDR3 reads CASSQVKDWGGHLTEAFF. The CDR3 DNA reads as TGTGCCAGCAGCCAAGTCAAGGATTGGGGGGGACACCTCACTGAAGCTTTCTTT.